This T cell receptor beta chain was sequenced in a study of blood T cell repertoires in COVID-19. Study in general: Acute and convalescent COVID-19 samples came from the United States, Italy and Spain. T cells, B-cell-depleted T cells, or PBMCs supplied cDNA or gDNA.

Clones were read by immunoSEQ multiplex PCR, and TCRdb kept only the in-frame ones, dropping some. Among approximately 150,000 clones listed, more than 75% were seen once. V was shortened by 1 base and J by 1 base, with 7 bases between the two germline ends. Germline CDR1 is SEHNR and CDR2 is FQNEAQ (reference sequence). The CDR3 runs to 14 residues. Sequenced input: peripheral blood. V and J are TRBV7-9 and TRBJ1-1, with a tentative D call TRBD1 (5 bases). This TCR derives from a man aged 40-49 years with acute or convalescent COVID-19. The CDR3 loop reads CASSLGQGNTEAFF. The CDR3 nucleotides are TGTGCCAGCAGCTTAGGCCAGGGGAACACTGAAGCTTTCTTT.